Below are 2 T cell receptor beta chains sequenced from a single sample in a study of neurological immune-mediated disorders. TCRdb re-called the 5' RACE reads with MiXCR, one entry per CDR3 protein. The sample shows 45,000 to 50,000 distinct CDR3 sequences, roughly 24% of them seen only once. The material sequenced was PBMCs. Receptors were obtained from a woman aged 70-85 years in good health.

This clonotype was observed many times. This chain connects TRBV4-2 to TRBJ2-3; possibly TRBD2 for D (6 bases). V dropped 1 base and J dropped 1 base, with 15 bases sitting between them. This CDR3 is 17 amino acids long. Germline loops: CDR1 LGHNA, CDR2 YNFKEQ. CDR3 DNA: TGTGCCAGCAGCCAAGGTATCTATGGAGGGCGCACAGATACGCAGTATTTT. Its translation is CASSQGIYGGRTDTQYF.

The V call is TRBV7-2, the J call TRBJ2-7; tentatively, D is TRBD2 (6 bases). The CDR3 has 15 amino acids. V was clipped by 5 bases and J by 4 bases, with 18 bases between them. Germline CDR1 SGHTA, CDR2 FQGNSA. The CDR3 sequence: CASSPQRAAYYEQYF. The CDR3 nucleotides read TGTGCCAGCAGCCCGCAGCGGGCGGCCTATTACGAGCAGTACTTC. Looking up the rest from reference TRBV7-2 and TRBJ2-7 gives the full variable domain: GAGVSQSPSNKVTEKGKDVELRCDPISGHTALYWYRQSLGQGLEFLIYFQGNSAPDKSGLPSDRFSAERTGGSVSTLTIQRTQQEDSAVYLCASSPQRAAYYEQYFGPGTRLTVT.